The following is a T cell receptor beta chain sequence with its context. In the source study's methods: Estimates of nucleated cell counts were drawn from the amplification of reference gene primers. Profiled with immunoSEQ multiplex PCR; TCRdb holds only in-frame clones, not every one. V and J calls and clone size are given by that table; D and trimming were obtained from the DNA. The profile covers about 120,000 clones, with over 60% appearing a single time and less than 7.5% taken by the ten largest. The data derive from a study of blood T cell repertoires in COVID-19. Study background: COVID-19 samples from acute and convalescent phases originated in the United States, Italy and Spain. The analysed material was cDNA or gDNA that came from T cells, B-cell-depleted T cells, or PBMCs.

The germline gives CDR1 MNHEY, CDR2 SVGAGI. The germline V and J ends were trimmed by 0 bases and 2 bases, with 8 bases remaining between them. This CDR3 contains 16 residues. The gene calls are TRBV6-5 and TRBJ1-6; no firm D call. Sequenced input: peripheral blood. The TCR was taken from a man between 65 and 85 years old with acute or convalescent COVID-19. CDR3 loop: CASSYSAAPYNSPLHF. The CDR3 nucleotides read TGTGCCAGCAGTTACTCGGCAGCGCCCTATAATTCACCCCTCCACTTT.